This record covers a single T cell receptor (beta chain). This record belongs to a study of blood T cell repertoires in COVID-19. Study as a whole: Acute and convalescent COVID-19 samples came from the United States, Italy and Spain. PBMCs, B-cell-depleted T cells, or T cells were the source of the cDNA or gDNA that made up the material.

Germline V CDR1 and CDR2: LNHDA, SQIVND (reference sequence). The CDR3 totals 15 residues. The V end was cut by 0 bases, the J end by 10 bases, with 13 bases between. In the original analysis: Researchers report that nucleated cell counts were estimated from reference gene primer amplification. The table came from immunoSEQ multiplex PCR; TCRdb's copy has only in-frame clones and leaves some out. V and J calls and clone size are as listed in that table; D and trimming were resolved from the DNA. There are tens of thousands of clones in the sample; 88% occur only once, and roughly 3% lies in the top ten.

V and J are TRBV19 and TRBJ1-6, with D possibly matching TRBD1 (5 bases). Material: peripheral blood. This clonotype was obtained from a woman of 80 years or more with acute or convalescent COVID-19. In DNA form, the CDR3 reads TGTGCCAGTAGTATAGACGGGGGATCGGGGTCACCCCTCCACTTT. It codes for CASSIDGGSGSPLHF.